This TCR beta chain was profiled in a study of blood T cell repertoires in COVID-19 (dated by TCRdb to about 2020). Turning to the overall study: Collaborator samples came from the United States, Italy and Spain and covered acute and convalescent phases of COVID-19. The material from the prospective study consisted of cDNA or gDNA derived from T cells, B-cell-depleted T cells, or PBMCs. Nearly every sample came with metadata listing a de-identified subject ID, COVID-19 status, age in years and sex. A freely available public database, intended as a resource for researchers studying the immune response to SARS-CoV-2, is where the repertoires were released. Where available, HLA class I and class II types were obtained from metadata supplied by the sample provider rather than from assay-based typing. The dataset comprised deeply sampled blood TCRbeta repertoires from subjects exposed to, actively infected with, or recovered from COVID-19. Samples came from the ongoing ImmuneRACE study (first 160 participants) plus 1,254 subjects from 6 global collaborators. The full study reports these points: The amount of clinical and demographic metadata varied by source and participant and was provided uncurated.

With respect to this clone: Which antigen it targets is not known. Base qualities are missing; no much larger clone stands one base away.

As encoded in the germline V gene, CDR1 is SQVTM while CDR2 is ANQGSEA. V is pared back by 4 bases and J by 5 bases, with 8 bases lying between the germline termini. The CDR3 holds 11 amino acids from the cysteine to the phenylalanine. CDR3 DNA only is kept here, 33 bases in frame from base 1. Each collaborating institution followed its own protocols to collect whole blood in K2EDTA tubes. For TCRbeta analysis, collaborator samples were shipped as frozen whole blood, as isolated PBMCs, or as DNA extracted from either sample type. TCRbeta CDR3 regions were amplified from genomic DNA using the immunoSEQ Assay, a bias-controlled multiplex PCR. In the authors' own workflow: Within the assay, amplification of reference gene primers was used to estimate how many nucleated cells each sample contained. Sequence reads were collapsed and filtered to measure the absolute abundance of every unique TCRbeta CDR3 rearrangement. For each sample, productive Simpson clonality was calculated as the square root of Simpson's diversity index across productive rearrangements. This is the immuneACCESS table as TCRdb keeps it, with only in-frame sequences that have V and J called. A part of the clones is gone; compared with another copy, unresolved V genes explain less than half, and the rest is unexplained. V, J and clone size were drawn from that table, and D and trimming were deduced from the DNA. Present in this sample are some 45,000 clones, over 75% of which were seen just once. About 14% of the sample goes to the ten largest clones.

The specimen sequenced was peripheral blood. In this chain, TRBV29-1 is recombined with TRBJ2-5; there is no confident call for the D gene. The receptor was isolated from a human donor in a cohort sampled during active COVID-19. The CDR3 region: CSVGSRETQYF. The base sequence is TGCAGCGTTGGATCTAGGGAGACCCAGTACTTC.